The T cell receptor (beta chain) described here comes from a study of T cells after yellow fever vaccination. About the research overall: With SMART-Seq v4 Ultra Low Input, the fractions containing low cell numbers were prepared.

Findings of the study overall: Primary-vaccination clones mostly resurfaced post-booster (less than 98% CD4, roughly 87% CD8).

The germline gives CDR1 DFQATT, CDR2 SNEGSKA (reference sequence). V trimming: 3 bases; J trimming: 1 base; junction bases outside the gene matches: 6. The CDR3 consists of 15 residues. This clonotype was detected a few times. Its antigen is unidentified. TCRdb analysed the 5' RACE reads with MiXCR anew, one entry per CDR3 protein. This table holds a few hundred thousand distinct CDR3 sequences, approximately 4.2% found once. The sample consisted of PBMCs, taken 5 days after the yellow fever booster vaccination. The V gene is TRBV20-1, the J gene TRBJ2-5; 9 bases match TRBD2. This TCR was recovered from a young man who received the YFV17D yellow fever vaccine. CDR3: CSASGGGGAQETQYF. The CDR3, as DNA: TGCAGTGCTAGCGGGGGCGGGGGGGCCCAAGAGACCCAGTACTTC.